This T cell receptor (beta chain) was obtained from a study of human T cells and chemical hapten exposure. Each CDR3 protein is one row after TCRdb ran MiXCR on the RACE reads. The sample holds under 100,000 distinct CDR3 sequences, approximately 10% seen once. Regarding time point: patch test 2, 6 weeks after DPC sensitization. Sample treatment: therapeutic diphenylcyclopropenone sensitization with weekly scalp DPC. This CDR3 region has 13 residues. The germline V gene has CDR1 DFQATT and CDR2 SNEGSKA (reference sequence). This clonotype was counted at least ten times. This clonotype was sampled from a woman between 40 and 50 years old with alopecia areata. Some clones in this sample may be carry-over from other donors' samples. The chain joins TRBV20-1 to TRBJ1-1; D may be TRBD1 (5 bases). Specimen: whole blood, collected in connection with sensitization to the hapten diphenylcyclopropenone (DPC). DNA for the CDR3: TGCAGCGGAGGAGGGGTCCCGAACACTGAAGCTTTCTTT. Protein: CSGGGVPNTEAFF.